The rows below give T cell receptor beta chains drawn from one sample of a study of T cell responses to AZD1222 COVID-19 vaccine. The assay was immunoSEQ multiplex PCR, and TCRdb's table has in-frame clones only and misses some. Of about 100,000 clones listed, 86% are singletons. The sequenced sample was peripheral blood, obtained on day 0 of AZD1222 vaccination. The source is an adult in good health. CDR3s include the opening cysteine and the closing phenylalanine or tryptophan. Only part of the rows carry a size: once, few, many, or a class if the clone is expanded.

V	J	size	CDR3
TRBV18	TRBJ2-2	-	CASSPPVGRVAGELFF
TRBV6-2/TRBV6-3	TRBJ2-7	-	CASSYSPRINLYEQYF
TRBV2	TRBJ2-5	-	CASSWGSDLEGTQYF
TRBV9	TRBJ2-5	-	CASSVLASGGVSATQYF
TRBV28	TRBJ1-2	-	CASSGAANYGYTF
TRBV7-2	TRBJ1-5	once	CASSLGGYQPQHF
TRBV6-5	TRBJ2-3	-	CASSPGQGTDTQYF
TRBV6-5	TRBJ2-1	once	CASSPRRGITNEQFF
TRBV5-1	TRBJ2-2	-	CASSLQGNTGELFF
TRBV19	TRBJ1-5	few	CASSTTGTYSNQPQHF
TRBV7-9	TRBJ1-5	-	CASSLNSGGQPQHF
TRBV7-9	TRBJ1-6	-	CASSLVGNSPLHF
TRBV19	TRBJ2-6	once	CASSNRDRGVSGANVLTF
TRBV6-5	TRBJ1-5	-	CASTAYSNQPQHF
TRBV5-1	TRBJ2-2	-	CASSRDLNTGELFF
TRBV24-1	TRBJ1-1	-	CATSGGTVNTEAFF
TRBV27	TRBJ2-3	-	CASRTGFRGDTQYF
TRBV5-4	TRBJ2-3	-	CASSFRDRGADTQYF
TRBV5-1	TRBJ1-1	-	CASSLIANPNTEAFF
TRBV2	TRBJ2-5	many	CASSEGGLVPRETQYF
TRBV5-1	TRBJ2-7	-	CASSLDHLSYEQYF
TRBV7-2	TRBJ1-6	-	CASSLAGRDNSPLHF
TRBV9	TRBJ2-5	once	CASSVVGGSQGETQYF
TRBV2	TRBJ1-5	-	CASSGLYQPQHF
TRBV29-1	TRBJ2-1	-	CSVEDNRPGRYNEQFF
TRBV9	TRBJ1-2	-	CASTRSGTGIQGGYTF
TRBV7-2	TRBJ2-7	-	CASSPTLGGRYEQYF
TRBV7-3	TRBJ2-3	-	CASSLNGRPDTQYF
TRBV7-2	TRBJ2-2	-	CASSATSGNTGELFF
TRBV24-1	TRBJ1-2	-	CATSDLRAYTF
TRBV5-1	TRBJ1-6	-	CASSLGGQAWNNSPLHF
TRBV13	TRBJ1-3	-	CASSWGGTGAGNTIYF
TRBV5-5	TRBJ2-3	once	CASSRSGGSTDTQYF
TRBV4-2	TRBJ2-7	-	CASSQDRQGFYEQYF
TRBV5-1	TRBJ2-1	-	CASSPLAGSYNEQFF
TRBV7-3	TRBJ2-7	-	CASSRAGGGHYEQYF
TRBV19	TRBJ1-2	-	CASTGQGPRGGYTF
TRBV7-3	TRBJ2-5	-	CASAQGDTETQYF
TRBV7-6	TRBJ1-3	-	CASSLATMSSGNTIYF
TRBV18	TRBJ1-3	-	CASSPGVGNTIYF
TRBV30	TRBJ1-2	-	CASRWARPYGYTF
TRBV7-8	TRBJ1-3	-	CASSLDGTAQNTIYF
TRBV28	TRBJ1-3	-	CASSTTGNTIYF
TRBV18	TRBJ2-1	few	CASSLDTFPPFF
TRBV29-1	TRBJ2-5	few	CSVAGETQYF
TRBV6-5	TRBJ1-5	-	CASSYGVNQPQHF
TRBV7-9	TRBJ2-3	-	CASSSHASGRGGDTQYF
TRBV5-1	TRBJ2-7	-	CASSLTGASYEQYF
TRBV11-2	TRBJ1-1	-	CASSLSGRGDTEAFF
TRBV30	TRBJ1-5	-	CAWRADSGGQPQHF
TRBV19	TRBJ2-3	-	CASTPARSYSSTDTQYF
TRBV6-5	TRBJ1-5	-	CASTPDRDTGPQHF
TRBV7-2	TRBJ2-1	-	CASSRGGSYNEQFF
TRBV2	TRBJ1-5	-	CASSEAPMDRVNQPQHF
TRBV10-3	TRBJ2-5	-	CAIRNNPQETQYF
TRBV7-7	TRBJ2-3	-	CASSLGLSGTDTQYF
TRBV2	TRBJ2-1	-	CASSEDWDRAGERFF
TRBV7-9	TRBJ1-5	-	CASSPTAGGPQHF
TRBV7-2	TRBJ1-3	-	CASSRTSSGNTIYF